This T cell receptor beta chain was identified in a study of shared clonotypes between healthy human individuals. Study findings and constraints: Rarefaction indicated that sorted-subset sequencing remained incomplete although depth was large. The donor pool, a small one, limited the genetic and exposure-history diversity represented. Generally, naive subsets (rather than memory subsets) showed larger estimated richness. Among non-shared clonotypes, generation probabilities were lower than among those shared by all four donors.

TCRdb's copy holds only in-frame clones and misses some; the assay was immunoSEQ multiplex PCR. The sample shows about 2,500,000 clones, about 92% of them seen only once. The CDR3 has 15 residues. V shed 3 bases and J 5 bases; nucleotides not matched to a gene: 5. The germline CDR1 and CDR2 sequences are MNHEY and SMNVEV (reference sequence). A note on this clone: The antigen is unknown.

Material: naive CD4+ T cells sorted from blood. Subset denoted: CD45RA+ positively selected. V usage is TRBV27 and J usage is TRBJ1-4, with 8 bases that match TRBD1. The sequence was collected from a man between 18 and 29 years old in good health. The CDR3 nucleotides read TGTGCCAGCAGTTTGGGGACAGGACTCAATGAAAAACTGTTTTTT. Protein: CASSLGTGLNEKLFF. Based on the CDR3 plus reference TRBV27 and TRBJ1-4, the full variable domain is EAQVTQNPRYLITVTGKKLTVTCSQNMNHEYMSWYRQDPGLGLRQIYYSMNVEVTDKGDVPEGYKVSRKEKRNFPLILESPSPNQTSLYFCASSLGTGLNEKLFFGSGTQLSVL.